Listed below are T cell receptor beta chains from one sample, sequenced in a study of blood T cell repertoires in COVID-19. Sequenced by immunoSEQ multiplex PCR; TCRdb stores in-frame clones only, minus some. The sample comprises 200,000 to 250,000 clones, around nine tenths of which are singletons, and roughly 3% rests with the top ten. Material for sequencing was peripheral blood. The receptors derive from a man aged 55 to 70 with acute or convalescent COVID-19. CDR3s include the opening cysteine and the closing phenylalanine or tryptophan. Each record gives: J gene, clone size, V gene, CDR3 length, D gene, CDR3 protein, CDR3 DNA. A D gene is named only where the DNA matches it firmly. The size field is filled for only some rows; it gives once, few, many or a size class.

TRBJ1-3,NA,TRBV5-1,15,TRBD1,CASSGGTAGGNTIYF,TGCGCCAGCAGCGGCGGGACAGCGGGTGGAAACACCATATATTTT
TRBJ2-5,NA,TRBV27,16,TRBD1,CASSPTTGFDQETQYF,TGTGCCAGCAGTCCTACGACAGGGTTTGACCAAGAGACCCAGTACTTC
TRBJ2-1,NA,TRBV18,19,TRBD2,CASSLYQIAGGSSYNEQFF,TGTGCCAGCTCTCTCTATCAGATAGCGGGGGGGAGCTCCTACAATGAGCAGTTCTTC
TRBJ1-3,NA,TRBV6-5,15,TRBD1,CASSYQGEPGNTIYF,TGTGCCAGCAGTTACCAGGGGGAGCCTGGAAACACCATATATTTT
TRBJ1-1,NA,TRBV30,12,NA,CAWSVARSEAFF,TGTGCCTGGAGTGTTGCGCGTTCTGAAGCTTTCTTT
TRBJ2-5,NA,TRBV28,12,NA,CASRGRRETQYF,TGTGCCAGCAGGGGGCGCCGGGAGACCCAGTACTTC
TRBJ2-5,NA,TRBV11-2,19,TRBD2,CASSLSLAGETLGGETQYF,TGTGCCAGCAGCCTCTCTTTAGCGGGGGAAACGTTAGGGGGAGAGACCCAGTACTTC
TRBJ1-1,NA,TRBV11-1,15,NA,CASSKTRSSNTEAFF,TGTGCCAGCAGCAAAACTAGAAGCTCAAACACTGAAGCTTTCTTT
TRBJ1-5,NA,TRBV30,13,TRBD1,CAWGTAPNQPQHF,TGTGCCTGGGGGACAGCCCCCAATCAGCCCCAGCATTTT
TRBJ2-7,NA,TRBV3-1/TRBV3-2,16,NA,CASSRSPGAGVYEQYF,TGTGCCAGCAGCCGCTCACCAGGGGCAGGGGTGTACGAGCAGTACTTC
TRBJ2-5,NA,TRBV3-1/TRBV3-2,15,TRBD2,CASSQSAGGHETQYF,TGTGCCAGCAGCCAATCGGCGGGGGGGCACGAGACCCAGTACTTC
TRBJ1-3,NA,TRBV18,16,NA,CASSNWDTGTGNTIYF,TGTGCCAGCTCAAACTGGGACACCGGAACTGGAAACACCATATATTTT
TRBJ1-3,NA,TRBV11-2,14,TRBD1,CASATGGPGNTIYF,TGTGCCAGCGCAACAGGGGGACCCGGAAACACCATATATTTT
TRBJ2-3,NA,TRBV19,14,TRBD1,CASSTGGATDTQYF,TGTGCCAGTAGTACAGGGGGCGCGACAGATACGCAGTATTTT
TRBJ2-5,NA,TRBV3-1/TRBV3-2,15,NA,CASSQDMQARETQYF,TGTGCCAGCAGCCAAGATATGCAGGCCAGGGAGACCCAGTACTTC
TRBJ1-1,NA,TRBV6-5,13,NA,CASKRGADTEAFF,TGTGCCAGCAAAAGGGGCGCGGACACTGAAGCTTTCTTT
TRBJ1-6,NA,TRBV14,19,TRBD1,CASSQDPRDSRSYNSPLHF,TGTGCCAGCAGCCAAGATCCCCGGGACAGCCGCTCCTATAATTCACCCCTCCACTTT
TRBJ2-3,NA,TRBV19,18,TRBD2,CASSMSLAGAPGPDTQYF,TGTGCCAGTAGTATGAGCCTAGCGGGGGCCCCCGGGCCAGATACGCAGTATTTT
TRBJ1-2,NA,TRBV19,16,NA,CASKGLTTGPSYGYTF,TGTGCCAGTAAGGGGCTCACGACAGGTCCTTCCTATGGCTACACCTTC
TRBJ2-1,NA,TRBV18,15,NA,CASSPPPSSYNEQFF,TGTGCCAGCTCACCACCCCCTAGCTCCTACAATGAGCAGTTCTTC
TRBJ2-3,few,TRBV19,17,TRBD2,CASTGGLTSGFTDTQYF,TGTGCCAGTACCGGAGGATTGACTAGCGGGTTCACAGATACGCAGTATTTT
TRBJ2-7,few,TRBV3-1/TRBV3-2,16,TRBD2,CASSRKRGLNSYEQYF,TGTGCCAGCAGTCGCAAGCGGGGGCTTAACTCCTACGAGCAGTACTTC